This note documents a single T cell receptor (beta chain) sequence. What it binds is not known. Other nucleotide sequences in the sample specify the same CDR3. These data belong to a study of cytomegalovirus exposure and HLA in healthy donors. The study's findings and limits: What a later analysis showed was that several of the most significant clusters appeared linked to common viral pathogens. Despite most TCR sequences being rare, some public TCRs occurred in many donors.

Use of 60 Vbeta and 13 Jbeta primers characterized the PCR. Clones were read by immunoSEQ multiplex PCR, and TCRdb kept only the in-frame ones, dropping some. The repertoire holds 150,000 or so clones, with approximately 84% as singletons. Germline V CDR1 and CDR2: MDHEN, SYDVKM. Trimming pared 3 bases from V and 6 bases from J, leaving 9 bases between. This CDR3 contains 12 residues. The genes are TRBV28 and TRBJ2-7, with D maybe TRBD2 (6 bases). This clonotype was sampled from a woman in her forties or fifties in good health and CMV-seropositive. Sequencing was performed on PBMCs. CDR3 sequence (DNA): TGTGCCAGCAGTTTGACTAGGGGCGAGCAGTACTTC. It encodes CASSLTRGEQYF.